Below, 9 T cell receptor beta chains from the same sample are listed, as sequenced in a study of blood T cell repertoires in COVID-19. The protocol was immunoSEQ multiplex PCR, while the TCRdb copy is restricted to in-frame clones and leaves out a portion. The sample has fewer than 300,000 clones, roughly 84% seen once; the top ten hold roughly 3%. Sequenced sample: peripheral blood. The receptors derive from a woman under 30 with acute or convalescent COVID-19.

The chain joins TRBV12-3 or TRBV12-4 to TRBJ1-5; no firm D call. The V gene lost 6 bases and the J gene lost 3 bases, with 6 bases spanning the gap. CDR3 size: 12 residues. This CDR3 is CASRINNQPQHF. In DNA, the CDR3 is TGTGCCAGCAGAATTAACAATCAGCCCCAGCATTTT.

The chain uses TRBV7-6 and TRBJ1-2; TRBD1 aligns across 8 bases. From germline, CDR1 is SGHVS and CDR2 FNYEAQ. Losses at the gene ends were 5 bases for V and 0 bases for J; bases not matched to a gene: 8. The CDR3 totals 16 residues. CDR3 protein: CASSPGTGGSNYGYTF. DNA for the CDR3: TGTGCCAGCAGCCCTGGGACAGGTGGTTCTAACTATGGCTACACCTTC.

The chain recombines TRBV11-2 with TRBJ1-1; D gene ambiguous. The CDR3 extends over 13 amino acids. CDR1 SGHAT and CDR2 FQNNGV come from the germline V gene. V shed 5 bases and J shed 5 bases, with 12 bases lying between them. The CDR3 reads CASSTPGLTEAFF. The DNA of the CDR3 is TGTGCCAGCAGCACCCCCGGGTTGACTGAAGCTTTCTTT.

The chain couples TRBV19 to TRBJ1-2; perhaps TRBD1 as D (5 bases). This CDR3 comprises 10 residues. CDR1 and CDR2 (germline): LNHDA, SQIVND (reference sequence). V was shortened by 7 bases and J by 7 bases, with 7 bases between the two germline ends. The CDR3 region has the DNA TGTGCCAGTATAAGGGGTGGCTACACCTTC. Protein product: CASIRGGYTF.

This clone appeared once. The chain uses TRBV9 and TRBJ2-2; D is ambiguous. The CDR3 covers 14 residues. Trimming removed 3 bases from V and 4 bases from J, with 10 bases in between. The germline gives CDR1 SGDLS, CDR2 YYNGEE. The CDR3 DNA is TGTGCCAGCAGCGCTGAGACGGGCACCGGGGAGCTGTTTTTT. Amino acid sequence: CASSAETGTGELFF.

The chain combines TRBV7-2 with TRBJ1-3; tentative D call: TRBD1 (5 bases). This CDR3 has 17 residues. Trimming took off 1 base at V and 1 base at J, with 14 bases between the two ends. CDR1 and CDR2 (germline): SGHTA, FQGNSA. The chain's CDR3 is CASSLELGGKSGNTIYF. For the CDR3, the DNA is TGTGCCAGCAGCTTAGAGCTCGGGGGGAAATCTGGAAACACCATATATTTT. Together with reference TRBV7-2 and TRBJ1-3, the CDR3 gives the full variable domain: GAGVSQSPSNKVTEKGKDVELRCDPISGHTALYWYRQSLGQGLEFLIYFQGNSAPDKSGLPSDRFSAERTGGSVSTLTIQRTQQEDSAVYLCASSLELGGKSGNTIYFGEGSWLTVV.

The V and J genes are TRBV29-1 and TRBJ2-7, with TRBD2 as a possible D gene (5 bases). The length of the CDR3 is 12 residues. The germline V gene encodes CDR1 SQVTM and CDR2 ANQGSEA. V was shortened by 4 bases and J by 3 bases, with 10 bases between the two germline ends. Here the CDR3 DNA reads TGCAGCGTTGCGGACTGGGACTACGAGCAGTACTTC. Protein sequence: CSVADWDYEQYF.

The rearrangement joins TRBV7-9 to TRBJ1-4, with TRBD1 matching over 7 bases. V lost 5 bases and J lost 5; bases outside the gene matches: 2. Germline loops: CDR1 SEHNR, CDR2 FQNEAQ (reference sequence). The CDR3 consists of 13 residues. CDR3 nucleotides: TGTGCCAGCAGCCGGACAGGCAATGAAAAACTGTTTTTT. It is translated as CASSRTGNEKLFF.

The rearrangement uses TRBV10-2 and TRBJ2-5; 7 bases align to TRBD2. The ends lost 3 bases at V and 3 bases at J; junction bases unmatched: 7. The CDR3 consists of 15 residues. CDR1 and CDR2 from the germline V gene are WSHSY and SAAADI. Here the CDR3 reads CASSEEGLAEETQYF. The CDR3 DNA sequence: TGCGCCAGCAGTGAAGAGGGCCTAGCGGAAGAGACCCAGTACTTC.